This record concerns one TCR beta chain sequence. Its target is unknown. The PCR used 60 Vbeta and 13 Jbeta primers. Produced via immunoSEQ multiplex PCR; TCRdb's table is partial and in-frame only. The table for this sample gives approximately 190,000 clones. The data stem from a study of cytomegalovirus exposure and HLA in healthy donors. Study-wide background: Genetic ancestry analysis placed about 80% of the 398 donors that were genotyped in the Caucasian-associated cluster.

The study, taken as a whole, reports: The authors reported that TCR beta sequences could predict HLA-A and HLA-B alleles. These predictions were accurate for most subjects in the first cohort.

The source material was PBMCs. The clonotype originates from a boy aged 5-17 years in good health and CMV-seronegative.

The CDR3 DNA sequence: TGTGCCAGCAGCTTGGGGCCCAGGGGTTCACCCCTCCACTTT. Its translation is CASSLGPRGSPLHF. The chain employs TRBV7-9 and TRBJ1-6; D is possibly TRBD1 (6 bases). Trimming removed 3 bases from V and 9 bases from J, with 12 bases in between. Germline CDR1 and CDR2: SEHNR and FQNEAQ (reference sequence). The CDR3 runs to 14 residues.